Below, 2 T cell receptor delta chains from the same sample are listed, as sequenced in a study of Vδ1+ human thymocytes (dated by TCRdb to about 2018). No antigens are known for them. The reads were generated on an Illumina MiSeq. RNA extraction was performed with the RNeasy mini kit, and reverse transcription was done with Superscript III. CDR3 amplicons were generated by multiplex PCR with pooled V-gene forward primers and a constant-region reverse primer carrying Illumina adaptor overhangs. Clonotypes were called again by TCRdb from the public reads via CATT, and duplicate nucleotide sequences were then merged into one entry. The sample records more than 45,000 delta-chain clones, roughly 16% of which are singletons. The ten largest make up under 0.5% of the sample. The paper as a whole reports these results and caveats: In contrast to oligoclonal peripheral blood repertoires, thymic TRG and TRD repertoires appeared to be highly polyclonal with Gaussian CDR3 length distributions.

Sequencing was done on a sample of Vdelta1+ gamma-delta thymocytes from the thymus. In light of the paper, this sample's cell subset or site label describes: FACS-sorted CD3+ TCRalphabeta- TCRVdelta1+ TCRVdelta2- thymocytes. The receptors were gathered from a girl under three years old who had congenital heart surgery.

V is TRDV1 and J is TRDJ1; TRDD3 aligns across 9 bases. V dropped 2 bases and J dropped 1; count of bases not matched to a gene: 20. Germline CDR1 is TSWWSYY and CDR2 is QGS. The CDR3 spans 21 residues. The CDR3 loop reads CALGEGESQTLGEGPTDKLIF. CDR3 coding DNA: TGTGCTCTTGGGGAAGGGGAATCCCAAACACTGGGGGAAGGTCCCACCGATAAACTCATCTTT.

This clone was counted a few times. This chain links TRDV1 with TRDJ1, with no clear D. The germline V gene has CDR1 TSWWSYY and CDR2 QGS. V lost 5 bases and J lost 0, with 10 bases in between. The CDR3 loop spans 14 amino acids. CDR3 coding DNA: TGTGCTCTTGGGCCCCGAGATTACACCGATAAACTCATCTTT. This gives the protein CALGPRDYTDKLIF.